The source of this T cell receptor (beta chain) is a study of CD4+ T cells in melanoma. Broader study findings: CD8+ T cell, macrophage and B cell function reportedly correlated with neoantigen-specific CD4+ T cells. In melanoma, neoantigen-specific CD4+ T cells reportedly differed in differentiation state.

The protocol was immunoSEQ multiplex PCR, while the TCRdb copy is restricted to in-frame clones and leaves out a portion. The repertoire has about 54,000 clones, more than 60% of them found once; the top ten carry roughly 4.9%. Points on this clone: Its antigen is undetermined.

The germline V gene has CDR1 SGHTA and CDR2 FQGTGA. The ends were cut back, 6 bases at V and 4 bases at J, with 12 bases in the middle. This CDR3 is built from 13 residues. The gene calls are TRBV7-3 and TRBJ1-2; D remains unclear. The sequence derives from a human donor with melanoma. The source material was tumor tissue. The CDR3 region is CASSERTPYGYTF. CDR3 in DNA: TGTGCCAGCAGTGAACGGACCCCCTATGGCTACACCTTC.